The clone carrying this T cell receptor (beta chain) was found many times. The sample comes from a study of T-cell reconstitution after alpha-beta-depleted transplantation in children. TCRbeta library preparation incorporated unique molecular identifiers. In TCRdb, the PCR reads were re-called with MiXCR into one record per CDR3 protein. The repertoire has about 610,000 distinct CDR3 sequences, over 9.5% of them found once; the top ten carry about 4%. The V gene lost 4 bases and the J gene lost 0 bases, with 10 bases spanning the gap. Germline CDR1 is SQVTM and CDR2 is ANQGSEA. The CDR3 is 14 amino acids.

The sequenced sample was PBMCs from the stem cell graft donor, obtained from the stem cell graft. This rearrangement joins TRBV29-1 to TRBJ2-1, with D maybe TRBD2 (5 bases). The TCR originated in a human donor who donated a stem cell graft to a child with acute myeloid leukemia. The CDR3 here is CSVGTPSSYNEQFF. Here the CDR3 DNA reads TGCAGCGTTGGGACTCCGAGCTCCTACAATGAGCAGTTCTTC.